A single sample is the source of the 8 T cell receptor beta chains below, sequenced in a study of T cell responses to AZD1222 COVID-19 vaccine. The method was immunoSEQ multiplex PCR; TCRdb's version includes in-frame clones alone and lacks a portion of them. The sample lists more than 110,000 clones, roughly 90% occurring once. The input for sequencing was peripheral blood, taken on day 0 of AZD1222 vaccination. These receptor sequences come from an adult in good health.

The J gene is TRBJ2-1, the V gene TRBV29-1; D is possibly TRBD1 or TRBD2 (5 bases each). The CDR3 is 14 residues long. V lost 7 bases and J lost 6, with 19 bases in between. In germline, CDR1 is SQVTM, CDR2 ANQGSEA. The CDR3 here is CSATPTGTINEQFF. CDR3 sequence (DNA): TGCAGCGCCACTCCCACCGGGACCATCAATGAGCAGTTCTTC.

V gene TRBV18 combines with J gene TRBJ2-1, with a possible D match to TRBD2 (6 bases). V lost 4 bases and J 7 bases, leaving 11 bases between the germline ends. The germline V gene has CDR1 KGHSH and CDR2 LQKENI. This CDR3 is built from 13 residues. CDR3 coding DNA: TGTGCCAGCTCACGTACGGGAGATAATGAGCAGTTCTTC. It yields the protein CASSRTGDNEQFF.

CDR3 protein: CASSPHTYEQYF. Written as DNA, the CDR3 is TGTGCCAGCTCACCTCACACCTACGAGCAGTACTTC. The chain joins TRBV18 to TRBJ2-7, with D hard to call. Per germline, CDR1 KGHSH and CDR2 LQKENI. V gave up 3 bases and J gave up 2 bases, with 5 bases separating them. The CDR3 consists of 12 residues.

The rearrangement links TRBV30 to TRBJ2-5, with D maybe TRBD1 (6 bases). Germline V gene lookup returns CDR1 GTSNPN and CDR2 SVGIG (reference sequence). The V end lost 7 bases, the J end lost 3 bases, and 15 bases lay between the germline ends. The CDR3 totals 13 residues. CDR3 sequence (DNA): TGTGCCTCCGCCGGACAGCAGAAAGAGACCCAGTACTTC. Translation gives CASAGQQKETQYF.

This CDR3 reads CASSSRGHNSPLHF. DNA of the CDR3: TGTGCCAGCAGCAGCCGGGGCCATAATTCACCCCTCCACTTT. The rearrangement links TRBV12-1 to TRBJ1-6. TRBV12-1 is noted as a pseudogene. The CDR3 loop spans 14 amino acids.

In this sample, this clone turned up once. This chain connects TRBV27 to TRBJ1-1, with 7 bases fitting TRBD1. The CDR3 is made up of 14 amino acids. In germline, CDR1 is MNHEY, CDR2 SMNVEV (reference sequence). With V trimmed by 6 bases and J by 2 bases, 6 bases remained unmatched. The CDR3 region has the DNA TGTGCCAGCAGCCTGGGACAGACAAACACTGAAGCTTTCTTT. It specifies CASSLGQTNTEAFF.

The chain carries TRBV4-1 and TRBJ2-3; D is ambiguous. The CDR3 consists of 12 residues. Looked up from germline, CDR1 is MGHRA and CDR2 is YSYEKL. The V end was cut by 3 bases, the J end by 1 base, with 2 bases between. CDR3 sequence: CASSHRTDTQYF. DNA of the CDR3: TGCGCCAGCAGCCACCGCACAGATACGCAGTATTTT.

The rearrangement links TRBV20-1 to TRBJ2-1; no definite D call. Germline V gene lookup returns CDR1 DFQATT and CDR2 SNEGSKA (reference sequence). The CDR3 is 11 amino acids. CDR3 in DNA: TGCAGCATGAGAGACGACAATGAGCAGTTCTTC. Encoded protein: CSMRDDNEQFF.